The TCR beta chain described here comes from a study of cytomegalovirus exposure and HLA in healthy donors. This clone was seen only a few times. Its target is not known. Notes on the study in general: 87-base-pair reads could not separate some V segments, including TRBV6-2 and TRBV6-3. Per a prior analysis, the majority of TCR beta V segments were productive roughly 87% or roughly 30% of the time.

PCR primers comprised 60 Vbeta and 13 Jbeta primers. Clones were read by immunoSEQ multiplex PCR, and TCRdb kept only the in-frame ones, dropping some. The table has about 160,000 clones, 80% to 85% seen once. Germline V CDR1 and CDR2: SGHRS, YFSETQ. This CDR3 has 19 residues. Trimming stripped 4 bases from V and 2 bases from J, with 27 bases between. This chain links TRBV5-1 with TRBJ1-1; no reliable D call. The material sequenced was PBMCs. The origin of this receptor is a girl aged 2 to 9 in good health and CMV-seropositive. CDR3: CASSQVAYKLSRLNTEAFF. CDR3 DNA sequence: TGCGCCAGCAGCCAGGTCGCGTATAAGTTAAGCAGATTAAACACTGAAGCTTTCTTT.